Listed below are T cell receptor beta chains from one sample, sequenced in a study of PD-1 blockade in classical Hodgkin lymphoma. TCRdb's table, derived via immunoSEQ multiplex PCR, lists solely in-frame clones and lacks some. This table holds fewer than 7,500 clones, roughly 79% found once. The sequencing here drew on CD4+ T cells from blood, taken at baseline. The receptors here all came from a human donor with classical Hodgkin lymphoma. Each CDR3 is given with its conserved first and last residue. Each record gives: D gene, clone size, V gene, J gene, CDR3 length, CDR3 protein, CDR3 DNA. D genes are given only for firm matches. Expanded clones get a size class; other rows say once, few or many, or leave the size out.

>NA|NA|TRBV2|TRBJ1-5|13
CASTPRDTQPQHF
TGTGCCAGCACTCCTCGGGACACTCAGCCCCAGCATTTT
>TRBD1|NA|TRBV10-3|TRBJ1-1|15
CAISRQGSMNTEAFF
TGTGCCATCAGCCGACAGGGGTCTATGAACACTGAAGCTTTCTTT
>NA|NA|TRBV7-2|TRBJ2-1|15
CASSLGAQLYNEQFF
TGTGCCAGCAGCTTAGGGGCCCAACTCTACAATGAGCAGTTCTTC
>TRBD2|NA|TRBV7-7|TRBJ2-1|15
CASSPPGGRSNEQFF
TGTGCTAGCTCCCCTCCGGGCGGGAGATCCAATGAGCAGTTCTTC
>NA|once|TRBV28|TRBJ2-7|14
CASSLPAKPYEQYF
TGTGCCAGCAGTTTGCCCGCCAAACCCTACGAGCAGTACTTC
>NA|NA|TRBV11-3|TRBJ2-1|13
CASSLEGENEQFF
TGTGCCAGCAGCCTGGAGGGCGAAAATGAGCAGTTCTTC
>TRBD2|NA|TRBV6-5|TRBJ2-5|15
CASRSPGLAVETQYF
TGTGCCAGCAGGTCCCCGGGACTAGCGGTAGAGACCCAGTACTTC
>NA|few|TRBV5-1|TRBJ1-2|15
CASRVAAATYYGYTF
TGCGCCAGCAGGGTAGCAGCAGCTACCTACTATGGCTACACCTTC
>TRBD1|NA|TRBV19|TRBJ2-3|15
CASSTGQEPTDTQYF
TGTGCCAGTAGTACAGGACAGGAACCCACAGATACGCAGTATTTT
>NA|NA|TRBV10-3|TRBJ1-5|15
CATLDGGYSNQPQHF
TGTGCCACCCTGGACGGTGGATATAGCAATCAGCCCCAGCATTTT
>NA|NA|TRBV5-1|TRBJ2-1|15
CASSLGVAENNEQFF
TGCGCCAGCAGCTTGGGGGTAGCGGAGAACAATGAGCAGTTCTTC
>TRBD2|NA|TRBV6-1|TRBJ2-1|19
CASSGRLAGVLTSYNEQFF
TGTGCCAGCAGTGGTCGACTAGCGGGAGTCCTAACCTCCTACAATGAGCAGTTCTTC
>TRBD1|NA|TRBV7-8|TRBJ2-2|15
CASSSRQGRGGELFF
TGTGCCAGCAGCTCAAGACAGGGGCGTGGCGGGGAGCTGTTTTTT
>NA|NA|TRBV6-6|TRBJ1-1|14
CASSYSTEHTEAFF
TGTGCCAGCAGTTACTCGACTGAGCACACTGAAGCTTTCTTT
>NA|NA|TRBV15|TRBJ2-6|15
CATSRGGAGANVLTF
TGTGCCACCAGCAGAGGGGGCGCCGGGGCCAACGTCCTGACTTTC
>TRBD1|NA|TRBV5-1|TRBJ1-5|15
CASSETGGGNQPQHF
TGCGCCAGCAGCGAAACAGGGGGCGGCAATCAGCCCCAGCATTTT
>NA|NA|TRBV23-1|TRBJ1-1|16
CASSQSGDKWSTEAFF
TGCGCCAGCAGTCAATCTGGTGACAAATGGAGCACTGAAGCTTTCTTT
>NA|NA|TRBV14|TRBJ2-4|14
CASSQGVPANIQYF
TGTGCCAGCAGCCAAGGGGTACCGGCAAACATTCAGTACTTC
>NA|NA|TRBV2|TRBJ2-4|15
CASSELAIAKNIQYF
TGTGCCAGCAGTGAGTTGGCAATAGCCAAAAACATTCAGTACTTC
>TRBD1|NA|TRBV7-9|TRBJ2-2|16
CASSLQGARNTGELFF
TGTGCCAGCAGCTTACAGGGGGCGCGGAACACCGGGGAGCTGTTTTTT
>TRBD1|NA|TRBV7-9|TRBJ2-7|13
CATVWDRGLEQYF
TGTGCCACCGTCTGGGACAGGGGGCTTGAGCAGTACTTC
>TRBD1|NA|TRBV10-1|TRBJ2-7|15
CASRKGQGERYEQYF
TGCGCCAGCAGGAAGGGACAGGGGGAGCGTTACGAGCAGTACTTC
>TRBD1|NA|TRBV6-5|TRBJ2-7|15
CASSLDRAGSYEQYF
TGTGCCAGCAGCCTGGACAGGGCAGGGTCCTACGAGCAGTACTTC
>NA|NA|TRBV5-6|TRBJ2-1|12
CASSLAYNEQFF
TGTGCCAGCAGCTTGGCTTACAATGAGCAGTTCTTC
>NA|once|TRBV5-6|TRBJ2-7|14
CASSLIAADYEQYF
TGTGCCAGCAGCTTGATAGCTGCTGACTACGAGCAGTACTTC
>NA|few|TRBV5-4|TRBJ1-2|17
CASSLSSDGTANYGYTF
TGTGCCAGCAGCTTGTCTTCGGACGGCACAGCTAACTATGGCTACACCTTC
>NA|NA|TRBV19|TRBJ2-3|14
CASSDPVGADTQYF
TGTGCCAGTAGTGACCCCGTCGGAGCAGATACGCAGTATTTT
>NA|NA|TRBV5-4|TRBJ2-6|16
CASRSGGGSGANVLTF
TGTGCCAGCAGGAGCGGAGGGGGCTCCGGGGCCAACGTCCTGACTTTC
>NA|NA|TRBV5-1|TRBJ1-5|14
CASSLMGGGQPQHF
TGCGCCAGCAGCTTGATGGGGGGAGGTCAGCCCCAGCATTTT
>TRBD1|once|TRBV25-1|TRBJ1-1|15
CASSAHRDRNTEAFF
TGTGCCAGCAGTGCCCACCGGGACAGGAACACTGAAGCTTTCTTT
>TRBD1|NA|TRBV20-1|TRBJ2-5|11
CSAGQGETQYF
TGCAGTGCCGGACAGGGGGAGACCCAGTACTTC
>TRBD2|NA|TRBV15|TRBJ2-1|14
CATSRAGGPSEQFF
TGTGCCACCAGCAGAGCGGGAGGGCCATCTGAGCAGTTCTTC
>NA|NA|TRBV30|TRBJ1-1|15
CAWRVQGSLNTEAFF
TGTGCCTGGAGGGTGCAGGGGTCGTTGAACACTGAAGCTTTCTTT
>TRBD2|once|TRBV18|TRBJ2-7|13
CASSRTSGSEQYF
TGTGCCAGCTCCCGGACTAGCGGGAGCGAGCAGTACTTC
>NA|NA|TRBV5-1|TRBJ2-5|13
CASSSDNQETQYF
TGCGCCAGCAGCTCAGACAACCAAGAGACCCAGTACTTC
>TRBD2|NA|TRBV14|TRBJ2-7|15
CASSQGPSGRDEQYF
TGTGCCAGCAGCCAAGGTCCTAGCGGGAGAGACGAGCAGTACTTC
>NA|NA|TRBV2|TRBJ2-1|13
CASRMKLYNEQFF
TGTGCCAGCAGGATGAAACTGTACAATGAGCAGTTCTTC
>TRBD1|once|TRBV5-1|TRBJ2-7|14
CASSLATGSYEQYF
TGCGCCAGCAGCTTGGCGACAGGGTCCTACGAGCAGTACTTC
>NA|NA|TRBV27|TRBJ1-4|14
CASSFRAPNEKLFF
TGTGCCAGCAGTTTCCGGGCCCCAAATGAAAAACTGTTTTTT
>TRBD1|NA|TRBV28|TRBJ1-2|16
CASVGRLGQGAYGYTF
TGTGCCAGCGTTGGTCGGCTCGGACAGGGTGCTTATGGCTACACCTTC